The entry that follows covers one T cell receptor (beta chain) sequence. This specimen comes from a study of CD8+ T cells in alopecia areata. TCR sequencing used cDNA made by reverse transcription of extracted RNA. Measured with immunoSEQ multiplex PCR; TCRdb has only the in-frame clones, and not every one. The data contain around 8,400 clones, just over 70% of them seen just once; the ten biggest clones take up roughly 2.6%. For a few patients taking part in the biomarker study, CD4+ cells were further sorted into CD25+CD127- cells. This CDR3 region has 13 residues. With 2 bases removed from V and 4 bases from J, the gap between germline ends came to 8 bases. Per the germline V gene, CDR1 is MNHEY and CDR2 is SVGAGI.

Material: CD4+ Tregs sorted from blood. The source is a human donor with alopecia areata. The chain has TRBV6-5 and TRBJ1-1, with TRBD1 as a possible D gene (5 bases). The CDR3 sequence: CASSYNGGTEAFF. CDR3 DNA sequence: TGTGCCAGCAGTTACAACGGGGGCACTGAAGCTTTCTTT.